The next 13 T cell receptor beta chains were all read from a single sample in a study of shared clonotypes between healthy human individuals. It was CD45RO-negative cells, positively selected for CCR7, that made up naive CD8 cells, with terminally differentiated effector memory CD45RA+ cells excluded. Repertoires were generated with immunoSEQ multiplex PCR, while TCRdb's copy carries only in-frame clones and drops some. The profile covers hundreds of thousands of clones, with around 93% appearing a single time and about 24% taken by the ten largest. Material: naive CD8+ T cells sorted from blood. These receptors came from a man aged 25 to 40 in good health.

This chain joins TRBV7-7 and TRBJ2-7; TRBD1 matches 9 bases. CDR1 and CDR2 from the germline V gene are SSHAT and FNYEAQ (reference sequence). The CDR3 is 15 amino acids. V dropped 1 base and J dropped 4; count of bases not matched to a gene: 5. CDR3 protein: CASSLGTGGKYEQYF. Here the CDR3 DNA reads TGTGCCAGCAGCTTAGGAACAGGGGGCAAGTACGAGCAGTACTTC.

In this sample, this clone turned up many times. The chain couples TRBV29-1 to TRBJ2-1; maybe TRBD1 (5 bases). V lost 6 bases and J 5 bases, leaving 14 bases between the germline ends. There are 13 residues in the CDR3. The germline CDR1 and CDR2 sequences are SQVTM and ANQGSEA. The CDR3 DNA reads as TGCAGCGTCGGACACCGGTATAACAATGAGCAGTTCTTC. Translating it yields CSVGHRYNNEQFF.

This clone has more than one count but fewer than ten. J is TRBJ2-1 and V is TRBV7-9, with TRBD2 as a possible D gene (5 bases). The CDR3 has 15 residues. V lost 4 bases to trimming and J lost 0 bases, with 10 bases between them. Germline lookup yields CDR1 SEHNR and CDR2 FQNEAQ (reference sequence). CDR3 nucleotides: TGTGCCAGCAGCTCCCCAGCGGTCTCCTACAATGAGCAGTTCTTC. Protein: CASSSPAVSYNEQFF.

This clone is a singleton in its sample. This chain uses TRBV7-9 with TRBJ2-1, with TRBD1 identical over 7 bases. The V segment lost 4 bases and the J segment 5 bases; nucleotides outside the gene matches: 14. CDR3 length: 17 residues. CDR1 is SEHNR, CDR2 FQNEAQ, per germline (reference sequence). CDR3 loop: CASSSNPGKGADNEQFF. DNA for the CDR3: TGTGCCAGCAGCTCAAATCCTGGGAAGGGGGCTGACAATGAGCAGTTCTTC. The variable domain in full, with the rest retrieved from reference TRBV7-9 and TRBJ2-1, is DTGVSQNPRHKITKRGQNVTFRCDPISEHNRLYWYRQTLGQGPEFLTYFQNEAQLEKSRLLSDRFSAERPKGSFSTLEIQRTEQGDSAMYLCASSSNPGKGADNEQFFGPGTRLTVL.

The V and J genes are TRBV27 and TRBJ1-1, with a weak D call TRBD1 (6 bases). This CDR3 is 12 amino acids long. Trimming removed 4 bases from V and 11 bases from J, with 14 bases in between. Germline V CDR1 and CDR2: MNHEY, SMNVEV (reference sequence). The CDR3 reads CASSSGARGAFF. CDR3 nucleotides: TGTGCCAGCAGTTCAGGGGCCCGTGGGGCTTTCTTT.

This chain links TRBV4-1 with TRBJ2-1; no clear D. There are 13 residues in the CDR3. Trimming took off 1 base at V and 8 bases at J, with 9 bases between the two ends. The germline CDR1 and CDR2 sequences are MGHRA and YSYEKL. CDR3 DNA sequence: TGCGCCAGCAGCCAAGCTTTAGAAGATGAGCAGTTCTTC. Translation: CASSQALEDEQFF.

CDR3 region: CASNVGGRPYEQYF. The CDR3 DNA reads TGTGCCAGCAACGTCGGGGGGAGGCCCTACGAGCAGTACTTC. V gene TRBV27 combines with J gene TRBJ2-7; 7 nucleotides match TRBD2. The CDR3 has 14 amino acids. The V segment lost 7 bases and the J segment 2 bases; nucleotides outside the gene matches: 8. Germline loops: CDR1 MNHEY, CDR2 SMNVEV (reference sequence).

The chain couples TRBV2 to TRBJ2-7, with D hard to call. This CDR3 is built from 13 residues. Germline V gene data show CDR1 as SNHLY and CDR2 as FYNNEI. Trimming pared 3 bases from V and 2 bases from J, leaving 8 bases between. The CDR3 nucleotides are TGTGCCAGCAGTGAGTGGGGTACCTACGAGCAGTACTTC. It encodes CASSEWGTYEQYF.

The rearrangement joins TRBV18 to TRBJ2-7, with 8 nucleotides matching TRBD1. The V gene end was trimmed by 3 bases and the J gene end by 5 bases; junction bases not matched to a gene: 6. The CDR3 runs to 14 residues. Germline V lookup: CDR1 KGHSH, CDR2 LQKENI. CDR3: CASSPRRGQDEQYF. CDR3 nucleotide sequence: TGTGCCAGCTCACCGCGCAGGGGGCAAGACGAGCAGTACTTC. Combining the CDR3 with reference TRBV18 and TRBJ2-7 gives the whole variable domain NAGVMQNPRHLVRRRGQEARLRCSPMKGHSHVYWYRQLPEEGLKFMVYLQKENIIDESGMPKERFSAEFPKEGPSILRIQQVVRGDSAAYFCASSPRRGQDEQYFGPGTRLTVT.

The V and J genes are TRBV28 and TRBJ2-7, with 10 bases that match TRBD2. The germline V gene encodes CDR1 MDHEN and CDR2 SYDVKM. The CDR3 totals 14 residues. With V trimmed by 10 bases and J by 5 bases, 11 bases remained unmatched. CDR3 bases: TGTGCCACCCTGGAGCGGGAGGGCCTCCACGAGCAGTACTTC. It yields the protein CATLEREGLHEQYF. Full variable domain (rest looked up from reference TRBV28 and TRBJ2-7): DVKVTQSSRYLVKRTGEKVFLECVQDMDHENMFWYRQDPGLGLRLIYFSYDVKMKEKGDIPEGYSVSREKKERFSLILESASTNQTSMYLCATLEREGLHEQYFGPGTRLTVT.

The V call is TRBV28, the J call TRBJ2-1; possibly TRBD2 for D (5 bases). The CDR3 totals 14 residues. Germline CDR1 is MDHEN and CDR2 is SYDVKM. Trimming removed 7 bases at V and 0 bases at J, with 10 bases between. CDR3 bases: TGTGCCAGCACCGAGCGGAGCTCCTACAATGAGCAGTTCTTC. This codes for CASTERSSYNEQFF.

V and J are TRBV5-8 and TRBJ2-1; TRBD1 agrees at 12 bases. This CDR3 spans 15 amino acids. The germline V gene has CDR1 SGHTS and CDR2 YDEGEE. The V segment lost 3 bases and the J segment 8 bases; nucleotides outside the gene matches: 6. CDR3 amino acids: CASSYRDRGLDEQFF. The CDR3 DNA reads as TGTGCCAGCAGCTACCGGGACAGGGGGCTGGATGAGCAGTTCTTC.

The chain has TRBV30 and TRBJ2-1; maybe TRBD2 (6 bases). V lost 5 bases and J 6 bases, leaving 14 bases between the germline ends. Germline-derived CDR1 and CDR2 are GTSNPN and SVGIG (reference sequence). The CDR3 has 13 amino acids. CDR3 sequence (DNA): TGTGCCTGGGCGGGACTCTATGGCAATGAGCAGTTCTTC. Translating gives CAWAGLYGNEQFF.